This T cell receptor beta chain was observed in a study of response to subunit inactivated influenza vaccine. Study-level findings and limits: Each seasonal influenza vaccination recruits few new T cells, the authors suggested.

Each CDR3 protein gets one entry after TCRdb re-called the RT-PCR reads with MiXCR. The data hold about 190,000 distinct CDR3 sequences, with around 15% observed a single time. The ends were cut back, 3 bases at V and 2 bases at J, with 18 bases in the middle. From germline, CDR1 is LGHNA and CDR2 YSLEER. The CDR3 extends over 17 amino acids. This clonotype was detected a few times. The antigen remains unidentified. The source was CD8+ T cells sorted from PBMCs, collected 5 days after vaccination. The clonotype comes from a man between 50 and 59 years old who received an inactivated influenza vaccine. The chain carries TRBV4-3 and TRBJ2-3; possibly TRBD1 or TRBD2 for D (5 bases each). The CDR3 reads CASSQQGPGGHTDTQYF. The CDR3 DNA follows: TGCGCCAGCAGCCAGCAGGGACCCGGAGGTCACACAGATACGCAGTATTTT.